The T cell receptor (beta chain) under discussion was sequenced for a study of shared clonotypes between healthy human individuals. Study findings and constraints: The low donor count limited represented genetic and exposure-history diversity. The naive CD4 repertoires of a handful of donors were compared, and roughly 5.1% of clonotypes were shared. Despite large depth, rarefaction showed incomplete sorted-subset sequencing.

Both subsets, CD45RA+ naive and CD45RA-negative memory, were split from the CD4+ cells. Sequencing used immunoSEQ multiplex PCR; TCRdb keeps in-frame clones, though not all of them. Here the sample spans some 2.4 million clones, 93% being singletons. In regard to this clone: Its antigen is still unknown.

The V end lost 5 bases, the J end lost 0 bases, and 6 bases lay between the germline ends. Germline V gene data show CDR1 as SGHNT and CDR2 as YENEEA. The CDR3 is 13 amino acids. This receptor was obtained from a man aged 18-30 years in good health. Some clones in this sample may be carry-over from other donors' samples. The source material was naive CD4+ T cells from PBMCs. Regarding subset: CD45RA+ positively selected. The chain joins TRBV11-3 to TRBJ2-3; no clear D gene. The CDR3 coding sequence is TGTGCCAGCAGCAAAGACAGCACAGATACGCAGTATTTT. It is translated as CASSKDSTDTQYF.